A selection of T cell receptor beta chains follows, all from one sample in a study of identical twins. MiXCR, applied by TCRdb to the 5' RACE reads, yields one record per CDR3 protein. Of hundreds of thousands of distinct CDR3 sequences detected, 9% to 15% appear once; the ten largest clones hold roughly 1.6%. These data are also associated with another study on yellow fever vaccine responses in identical twins.

Material: PBMCs. The origin of the receptors is a woman between 18 and 29 years old in good health. Each CDR3 is given with its conserved first and last residue. A D gene is named only where the DNA matches it firmly. Clone size is shown for a subset of rows, as once, few, many or a class of expanded clone.

>few|TRBV5-1|-|TRBJ2-5
TGCGCCAGCAGTTTTGGGGCCGGGACAATACAAGAGACCCAGTACTTC
CASSFGAGTIQETQYF
>few|TRBV11-1|TRBD1|TRBJ2-1
TGTGCCAGCAGCCGTCGGACCCGCGGGGACAGGGCCTCGAATGAGCAGTTCTTC
CASSRRTRGDRASNEQFF
>few|TRBV7-8|TRBD2|TRBJ2-2
TGTGCCAGCAGCTTAGGGCCGGGACTAGAAACCGGGGAGCTGTTTTTT
CASSLGPGLETGELFF
>-|TRBV7-2|TRBD2|TRBJ2-1
TGTGCCAGCAGCTCCTTCGTCCGGACTAGCGGTGGGGAGCAGTTCTTC
CASSSFVRTSGGEQFF
>-|TRBV28|-|TRBJ2-7
TGTGCCAGCAGTAACCCTTTTGAGAAGCCTAGCGGTGGGGGCCAGATCTACGAGCAGTACTTC
CASSNPFEKPSGGGQIYEQYF
>few|TRBV5-1|-|TRBJ2-5
TGCGCCAGCAGCTTGTGGGGGGACCAAGAGACCCAGTACTTC
CASSLWGDQETQYF
>many|TRBV4-1|TRBD2|TRBJ2-1
TGCGCCAGCAGCCAAGAAAATGGGCTACTAGCGGGGGGTTACAATGAGCAGTTCTTC
CASSQENGLLAGGYNEQFF
>-|TRBV7-6|-|TRBJ2-2
TGTGCCAGCAGCTTATTTCGGGATTCCGGGGAGCTGTTTTTT
CASSLFRDSGELFF
>-|TRBV19|-|TRBJ2-1
TGTGCCAGTAGTATTCGGGGGAATGTCAATGAGCAGTTCTTC
CASSIRGNVNEQFF
>-|TRBV6-5|TRBD1|TRBJ2-2
TGTGCCAGCAGTTATCGAGTGACAGGGGTCACCGGGGAGCTGTTTTTT
CASSYRVTGVTGELFF
>-|TRBV27|-|TRBJ2-3
TGTGCCAGCAGTTTCGCAGGGGAACCGAGGACGCAGTATTTT
CASSFAGEPRTQYF
>few|TRBV20-1|-|TRBJ2-1
TGCAGTGCTAGCTCCTCAAGCTCCTACAATGAGCAGTTCTTC
CSASSSSSYNEQFF
>many|TRBV4-2|-|TRBJ2-3
TGTGCCAGCAGCCCAGTAGGCCAGTGGGGCACAGATACGCAGTATTTT
CASSPVGQWGTDTQYF
>-|TRBV12-3/TRBV12-4|TRBD1|TRBJ1-5
TGTGCCAGCACCAACAGGGGCTGGGGTAATAGCAATCAGCCCCAGCATTTT
CASTNRGWGNSNQPQHF
>-|TRBV6-1|TRBD1|TRBJ2-5
TGTGCCAGCAGACGCGACAGACAGGGGGAGACCCAGTACTTC
CASRRDRQGETQYF
>-|TRBV7-2|TRBD2|TRBJ2-3
TGTGCCAGCAGCTTTAGCGGGAAAGGGGTGGATACGCAGTATTTT
CASSFSGKGVDTQYF
>-|TRBV5-1|-|TRBJ2-5
TGCGCCAGCAGCGGACGGACTAACCAAGAGACCCAGTACTTC
CASSGRTNQETQYF
>many|TRBV6-2/TRBV6-3|-|TRBJ2-5
TGTGCCAGCAGTGCCCTTAGTATCCAAGAGACCCAGTACTTC
CASSALSIQETQYF
>few|TRBV27|-|TRBJ2-2
TGTGCCAGCAGTCCTATTGCCGGGACCCCGAACACCGGGGAGCTGTTTTTT
CASSPIAGTPNTGELFF
>many|TRBV19|TRBD1|TRBJ2-1
TGTGCCAGTAGTAGTGGGACAGGGGGAAACTACAATGAGCAGTTCTTC
CASSSGTGGNYNEQFF
>-|TRBV7-9|-|TRBJ2-3
TGTGCCAGCAGCTTAGCTCTTTTATCGGACCCAGATACGCAGTATTTT
CASSLALLSDPDTQYF
>few|TRBV11-3|TRBD1|TRBJ2-5
TGTGCCAGCAGCCGACAGGGAGAGACCCAGTACTTC
CASSRQGETQYF
>-|TRBV6-1|-|TRBJ2-5
TGTGCCAGCAGTGACCCTTTCGGCACAGTTTACCAAGAGACCCAGTACTTC
CASSDPFGTVYQETQYF
>few|TRBV29-1|TRBD1|TRBJ1-2
TGCAGCGTTGCGGGACAGGGAAGGGTCTACACCTTC
CSVAGQGRVYTF
>few|TRBV4-1|-|TRBJ2-2
TGCGCCAGCAGCCCACCCGAGCGGTCGGTGGGTGGGGAGCTGTTTTTT
CASSPPERSVGGELFF
>-|TRBV5-1|-|TRBJ2-2
TGCGCCAGCAGCTTGGAGCCGGGCCAGAACACCGGGGAGCTGTTTTTT
CASSLEPGQNTGELFF
>few|TRBV3-1|TRBD1|TRBJ2-1
TGTGCCAGCAGCCCCCGGGCCCCGGGACAGGGATTCAATGAGCAGTTCTTC
CASSPRAPGQGFNEQFF